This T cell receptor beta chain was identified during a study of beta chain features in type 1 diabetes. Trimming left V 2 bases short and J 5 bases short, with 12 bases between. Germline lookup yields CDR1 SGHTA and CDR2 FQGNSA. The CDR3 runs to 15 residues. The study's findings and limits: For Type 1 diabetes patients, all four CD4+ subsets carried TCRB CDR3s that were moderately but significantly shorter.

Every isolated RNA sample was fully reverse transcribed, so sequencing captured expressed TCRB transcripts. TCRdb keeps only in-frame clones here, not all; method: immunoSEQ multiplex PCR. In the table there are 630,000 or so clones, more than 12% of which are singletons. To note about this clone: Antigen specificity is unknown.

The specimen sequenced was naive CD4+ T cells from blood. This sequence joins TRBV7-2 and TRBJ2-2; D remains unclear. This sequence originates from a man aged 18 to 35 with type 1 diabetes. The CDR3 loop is CASSLSSPLTGELFF. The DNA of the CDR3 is TGTGCCAGCAGCTTATCGAGCCCCTTAACCGGGGAGCTGTTTTTT.